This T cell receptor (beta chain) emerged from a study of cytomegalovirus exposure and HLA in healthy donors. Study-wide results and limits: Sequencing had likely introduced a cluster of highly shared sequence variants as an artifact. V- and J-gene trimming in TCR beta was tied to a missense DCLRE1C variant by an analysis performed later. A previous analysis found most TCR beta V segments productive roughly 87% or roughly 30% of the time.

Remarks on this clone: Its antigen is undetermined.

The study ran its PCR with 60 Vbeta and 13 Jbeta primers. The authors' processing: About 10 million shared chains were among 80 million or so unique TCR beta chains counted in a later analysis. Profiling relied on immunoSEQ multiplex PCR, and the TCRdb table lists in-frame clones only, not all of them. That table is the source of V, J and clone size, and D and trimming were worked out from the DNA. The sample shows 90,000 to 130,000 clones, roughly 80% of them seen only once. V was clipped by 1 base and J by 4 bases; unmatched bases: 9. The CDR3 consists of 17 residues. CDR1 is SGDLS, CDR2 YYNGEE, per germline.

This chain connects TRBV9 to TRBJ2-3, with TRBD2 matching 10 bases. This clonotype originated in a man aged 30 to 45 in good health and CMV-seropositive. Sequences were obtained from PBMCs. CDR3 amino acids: CASSVSLAGVNADTQYF. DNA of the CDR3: TGTGCCAGCAGCGTATCGCTAGCGGGAGTTAACGCAGATACGCAGTATTTT.